This TCR beta chain was sequenced in a study of PD-1 blockade in classical Hodgkin lymphoma. With no exception, relapse followed autologous stem cell transplantation in all patients, and brentuximab vedotin exposure varied. Patients reached a best response of complete response, partial response or progressive disease. Here immunoSEQ multiplex PCR was the method, and the copy in TCRdb shows in-frame clones only, minus some. The data contain about 21,000 clones, approximately 69% of them singletons. Study-level findings and limits: Healthy donors reportedly exceeded newly diagnosed patients in baseline TCR diversity. By C4D1 there was a significant rise in CD4+ TCR diversity but not in CD8+ TCR diversity.

The CDR3 runs to 15 residues. Germline V CDR1 and CDR2: MDHEN, SYDVKM. Trimming removed 2 bases from V and 7 bases from J; junction bases left unmatched: 1. With regard to this clone: What it binds is unknown.

The source of this sequence is a human donor with classical Hodgkin lymphoma. The sequences come from peripheral blood mononuclear cells (PBMCs), collected at baseline. This sequence joins TRBV28 and TRBJ2-1; 14 bases fit TRBD2. CDR3 bases: TGTGCCAGCAGTTTAAGGACTAGCGGGGGGAATGAGCAGTTCTTC. Translation: CASSLRTSGGNEQFF. The variable domain in full, with the rest retrieved from reference TRBV28 and TRBJ2-1, is DVKVTQSSRYLVKRTGEKVFLECVQDMDHENMFWYRQDPGLGLRLIYFSYDVKMKEKGDIPEGYSVSREKKERFSLILESASTNQTSMYLCASSLRTSGGNEQFFGPGTRLTVL.